The source of this T cell receptor (beta chain) is a study of graft-versus-host responses after intestinal transplantation. Study-level background: The study gave all recipients anti-thymocyte globulin induction, then tacrolimus and steroids for about three years.

The study's findings and limits: Detected in recipient marrow were GvH clones, some of which were first observed in ileum or blood. Early post-transplant HvG declines were associated with peak circulating GvH clone levels.

The CDR3 is made up of 14 amino acids. Germline V gene sequence: CDR1 SGHAT, CDR2 FQNNGV. Trimming removed 3 bases from V and 3 bases from J; junction bases left unmatched: 2. Graft tissue processing released intraepithelial and lamina propria lymphocytes. Sequencing used immunoSEQ multiplex PCR; TCRdb keeps in-frame clones, though not all of them. Here the sample spans roughly 17,000 clones, approximately 79% being singletons. There are a few counts of this clone. Its antigen is unknown. The specimen was ileum tissue, collected 17 days after transplant. The rearrangement links TRBV11-2 to TRBJ1-2, with TRBD1 matching 9 bases. This TCR was sampled from a human patient who received an intestinal transplant, so some T cells may come from the graft donor. The CDR3 loop reads CASSFDRGDYGYTF. The CDR3 DNA reads as TGTGCCAGCAGCTTCGACAGGGGGGACTATGGCTACACCTTC.